This is a list of T cell receptor beta chains from one sample in a study of T cell repertoires in cytomegalovirus infection. TCRdb processed the reads anew with MiXCR; each CDR3 protein has one entry. The data show fewer than 1,000,000 distinct CDR3 sequences, about 33% seen once. Antigens of these TCRs are unknown. The source material was cultured CD8+ T cells from PBMCs, sampled from culture after CMV antigen stimulation. The receptor source for this set is a human donor in good health (CMV status not recorded). Some clones in this sample may be carry-over from other donors' samples. CDR3s leave out the opening cysteine and the closing phenylalanine or tryptophan. The order of the fields is V gene, CDR3 protein.

TRBV7-2 ASSSIDQGGYNEQF
TRBV27 ASSLGVVEAF
TRBV2 ASGDRVYEQY
TRBV29-1 SVVGTGATEAF
TRBV29-1 SGRIGETQY
TRBV20-1 SARPYRETDTQY
TRBV6-1 ASRGWDRGYEQY
TRBV12-3/TRBV12-4 ASSLLDSQETQY
TRBV11-3 ASSKPDRGGSPLH
TRBV27 ASSQQGFYEQY
TRBV2 ASRPLPSGGLSTDTQY
TRBV7-8 ASSLGKGTGRSYEQY
TRBV14 ASSHRQGRDIQY
TRBV7-8 ATAGSGDTDTQY
TRBV7-6 ASSSRTSSSYNEQF
TRBV12-5 ASGFGTGELF
TRBV15 ATRTLGGGYNEQF
TRBV2 ASIRGGGPTDTQY
TRBV6-1 ASSELPSGTYEQY
TRBV7-9 ASRTSGGAQETQY
TRBV5-6 ASSPGTGLYDEQF
TRBV7-9 ASSRPGPYGYT
TRBV7-4 ANSLASHMGGNQPQH
TRBV24-1 ATSDFSAGGGTDTQY
TRBV7-9 ASSIQGFLGYT
TRBV7-3 ASSFSDSHETLF
TRBV6-5 ASSYSAGIRNEQF
TRBV5-6 ASSLDRGADYNEQF
TRBV12-3/TRBV12-4 ASTNPRGGFGETQY
TRBV6-1 ASSLLAGPLQETQY
TRBV2 ASPGGDYGYT
TRBV2 ASSESSMSTDTQY
TRBV7-9 ASSLGGTGMGNQPQH
TRBV20-1 SATGLSYNEQF
TRBV7-9 ASLPDGKQVG
TRBV20-1 SARDWAGPGANVLT
TRBV2 ASSEEVRGGLPETQY
TRBV6-5 ASSYSGTGGNSPLH
TRBV7-3 ASSLIGGGSDTQY
TRBV7-9 ASSGVSRDTSNEQF
TRBV2 ASRSSSGRGGTDTQY
TRBV20-1 SATRGTGDSPLH
TRBV6-2/TRBV6-3 ASGFVVETQY
TRBV7-9 ASSPPTGMSDSPLH
TRBV7-9 ASTPGQIYGYT
TRBV6-1 ASSEGWDRGTYEQY
TRBV7-6 ASSLRTAFVTNEKLF
TRBV6-8 ASQSGGANEQF
TRBV28 ASIPGQGGVPLH
TRBV12-3/TRBV12-4 ASRGGTSGAPTSYNEQF
TRBV2 ATDTGTGVGADTQY
TRBV28 ASSSFRDRVNSPLH
TRBV7-9 ASSFEGRGHYEQY
TRBV12-3/TRBV12-4 ASGGQETQY